This T cell receptor (beta chain) was documented in a study of CD8 T cells in Susac syndrome. Study conclusions and caveats: The authors found no clonal expansion in Susac syndrome CD4+ T cell repertoires.

cDNA came from roughly 0.47 to 1 ug RNA primed by random hexamers. TCRdb itself ran the immunoSEQ multiplex PCR reads through MiXCR, one entry per CDR3 protein. Of about 190,000 distinct CDR3 sequences in the sample, around 95% were seen once. The V gene lost 2 bases and the J gene lost 5 bases, with 21 bases spanning the gap. The CDR3 covers 17 residues. Germline V lookup: CDR1 SGHTA, CDR2 FQGTGA. For this clonotype: Its antigen is still unknown.

V is TRBV7-3 and J is TRBJ2-5; D assignment may be TRBD1 or TRBD2 (5 bases each). This clonotype was obtained from a human donor with Susac syndrome. Sequencing was carried out using CD4+ T cells from PBMCs. The CDR3 is CASSLFPGPRNMETQYF. In DNA form, the CDR3 reads TGTGCCAGCAGCTTATTCCCGGGACCCAGGAATATGGAGACCCAGTACTTC. The complete variable domain, with remaining parts taken from reference TRBV7-3 and TRBJ2-5, reads GAGVSQTPSNKVTEKGKYVELRCDPISGHTALYWYRQSLGQGPEFLIYFQGTGAADDSGLPNDRFFAVRPEGSVSTLKIQRTERGDSAVYLCASSLFPGPRNMETQYFGPGTRLLVL.